This T cell receptor (beta chain) was recovered during a study of tumor-infiltrating lymphocytes in primary liver carcinoma. Across the whole study: Productive TCRbeta reads per sample were roughly 3.5 to 7.5 million, not differing by tissue.

Note on this clonotype: A much larger clone differs by one base, so this may be a read error.

TCR beta cDNA was made from approximately 500 ng total RNA with a constant-region primer. It was through three nested multiplex PCR rounds of slightly modified ARM-PCR that TCR beta libraries arose. The first two PCR rounds used TRBV1-TRBV30 forward primers with a C-beta reverse primer, around 10 cycles each. TCRdb itself ran the multiplex PCR reads through MiXCR, one entry per CDR3 protein. The top ten clones hold more than 35% of a sample with roughly 20,000 distinct CDR3 sequences, around 72% of them seen once. The source material, roughly 18-31 mg of unsorted bulk tissue, was used to co-extract RNA and DNA. This CDR3 comprises 14 residues. With 3 bases clipped from V and 5 bases from J, the junction kept 10 bases outside the gene matches. From germline, CDR1 is DFQATT and CDR2 SNEGSKA (reference sequence).

This TCR was sampled from a man aged 40-50 years with primary liver carcinoma and hepatitis B virus infection. The rearrangement uses TRBV20-1 and TRBJ2-7; 7 nucleotides align to TRBD2. Specimen: liver tumor tissue from sampling region 1. Indicated subset: tumor region T1, superior pole. CDR3 sequence: CSASRGEGPHEQYF. The CDR3, as DNA: TGCAGTGCTAGTAGAGGGGAGGGCCCTCACGAGCAGTACTTC.